This TCR beta chain is from a study of CXCR3-negative and CXCR3-positive naive CD8 T cells. Study-level information: Sequencing gave about 135 million TRB reads overall, about 1.5 +/- 0.3 million per library. Broader study findings: Upon cryopreservation, CXCR3 expression partially decreased, and most assays used fresh PBMCs. Diversity ran similarly high across both naive subsets but far lower in memory CD8+ cells. Memory cells diverged, while naive CXCR3-positive and CXCR3-negative cells had similar TRBV-TRBJ usage.

Of note for this clonotype: What it binds is unknown.

The germline gives CDR1 LGHNA, CDR2 YSLEER. The CDR3 spans 14 residues. All TRB cDNA libraries came from 5' RACE performed with UMI labels. TCRdb re-called the 5' RACE reads; one entry per CDR3 protein, DNA not given. This sample's table reports tens of thousands of distinct CDR3 sequences. The TCR originated in a human donor in good health. Some clones in this sample may be carry-over from other donors' samples. The specimen sequenced was memory CD8+ T cells from blood. The chain links TRBV4-3 to TRBJ1-1; with no DNA, the TCRdb D assignment of TRBD1 cannot be verified. The CDR3 loop is CASSQSKGVTEAFF.